The 2 T cell receptor beta chains in this list originate from one sample, sequenced in a study of T cell repertoires in cytomegalovirus infection. What these receptors recognize is not known. MiXCR was run by TCRdb on the reads, yielding one entry per CDR3 protein. Altogether some 700,000 distinct CDR3 sequences are present, roughly a third being singletons, with the ten largest covering 18%. Here the sequenced sample was cultured PBMCs, taken from culture after CMV antigen stimulation. All receptors come from a human donor in good health (CMV status not recorded). Some clones in this sample may be carry-over from other donors' samples.

This clonotype was seen more than once but under ten times. The CDR3 loop is CASGLKALGTPIYEQFF. As DNA, the CDR3 is TGTGCTAGTGGCCTAAAGGCCCTAGGGACCCCCATCTATGAGCAGTTCTTC. J is TRBJ2-1 and V is TRBV12-5; the D gene could be TRBD1 or TRBD2 (5 bases each). The CDR3 contains 17 residues. The V end lost 6 bases, the J end lost 8 bases, and 26 bases lay between the germline ends. Germline CDR1 reads LGHNT; CDR2 reads FRNRAP.

V gene TRBV5-1 combines with J gene TRBJ1-1, with 11 nucleotides matching TRBD1. The length of the CDR3 is 16 residues. The germline V gene encodes CDR1 SGHRS and CDR2 YFSETQ. J was trimmed by 0 bases and V by 2 bases; bases with no gene match: 3. Here the CDR3 reads CASSFLGQGVNTEAFF. The CDR3 nucleotides read TGCGCCAGCAGCTTCCTGGGACAGGGGGTGAACACTGAAGCTTTCTTT.